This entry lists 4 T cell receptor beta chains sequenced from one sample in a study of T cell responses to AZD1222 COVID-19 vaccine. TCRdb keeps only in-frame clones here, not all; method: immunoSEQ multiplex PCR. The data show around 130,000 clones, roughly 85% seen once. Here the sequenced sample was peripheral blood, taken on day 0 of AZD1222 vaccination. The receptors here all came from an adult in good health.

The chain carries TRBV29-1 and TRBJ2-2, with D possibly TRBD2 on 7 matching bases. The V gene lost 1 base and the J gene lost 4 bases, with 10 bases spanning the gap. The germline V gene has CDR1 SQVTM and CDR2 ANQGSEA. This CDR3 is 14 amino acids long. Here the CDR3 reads CSVEGGGFTGELFF. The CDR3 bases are TGCAGCGTTGAAGGGGGGGGCTTCACCGGGGAGCTGTTTTTT.

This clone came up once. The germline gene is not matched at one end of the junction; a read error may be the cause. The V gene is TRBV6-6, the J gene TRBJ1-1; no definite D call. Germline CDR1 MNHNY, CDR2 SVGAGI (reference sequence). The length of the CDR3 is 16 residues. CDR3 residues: CASSYSSSSLNAEAFF. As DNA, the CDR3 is TGTGCCAGCAGTTACTCTTCCTCCTCCCTGAACGCTGAAGCTTTCTTT.

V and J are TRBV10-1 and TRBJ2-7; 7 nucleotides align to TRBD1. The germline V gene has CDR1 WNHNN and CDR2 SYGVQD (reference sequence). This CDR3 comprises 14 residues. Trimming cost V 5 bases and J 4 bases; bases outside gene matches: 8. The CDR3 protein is CASSLRQGGYEQYF. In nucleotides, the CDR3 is TGCGCCAGCAGTTTGCGACAGGGTGGGTACGAGCAGTACTTC.

CDR3 bases: TGTGCCATCAGGACAGGGGATTCGGGCACTGAAGCTTTCTTT. It translates to CAIRTGDSGTEAFF. The V gene is TRBV10-3, the J gene TRBJ1-1; TRBD1 aligns across 8 bases. The CDR3 covers 14 residues. CDR1 and CDR2 (germline): ENHRY, SYGVKD. J gave up 4 bases and V 6 bases, and 7 bases lay outside the gene matches.